The entry below describes one T cell receptor (beta chain). The sample belongs to a study of blood T cell repertoires in COVID-19. Study overall: The samples span acute and convalescent COVID-19 from the United States, Italy and Spain. PBMCs, B-cell-depleted T cells, or T cells provided the cDNA or gDNA that made up the material.

Assay: immunoSEQ multiplex PCR; the TCRdb copy retains only in-frame clones and omits some. The sample yields 150,000 to 200,000 clones, more than 65% seen once. CDR1 is MDHEN and CDR2 is SYDVKM in the germline V gene. V dropped 5 bases and J dropped 8; count of bases not matched to a gene: 10. This CDR3 is built from 15 residues. Source material: peripheral blood. The source is a human donor with acute or convalescent COVID-19. The donor label of this sample is uncertain. The chain couples TRBV28 to TRBJ1-4, with 8 bases lining up with TRBD1. The CDR3 reads CASSSHWTGSEKLFF. CDR3 nucleotides: TGTGCCAGCAGTAGCCACTGGACAGGGTCGGAAAAACTGTTTTTT.